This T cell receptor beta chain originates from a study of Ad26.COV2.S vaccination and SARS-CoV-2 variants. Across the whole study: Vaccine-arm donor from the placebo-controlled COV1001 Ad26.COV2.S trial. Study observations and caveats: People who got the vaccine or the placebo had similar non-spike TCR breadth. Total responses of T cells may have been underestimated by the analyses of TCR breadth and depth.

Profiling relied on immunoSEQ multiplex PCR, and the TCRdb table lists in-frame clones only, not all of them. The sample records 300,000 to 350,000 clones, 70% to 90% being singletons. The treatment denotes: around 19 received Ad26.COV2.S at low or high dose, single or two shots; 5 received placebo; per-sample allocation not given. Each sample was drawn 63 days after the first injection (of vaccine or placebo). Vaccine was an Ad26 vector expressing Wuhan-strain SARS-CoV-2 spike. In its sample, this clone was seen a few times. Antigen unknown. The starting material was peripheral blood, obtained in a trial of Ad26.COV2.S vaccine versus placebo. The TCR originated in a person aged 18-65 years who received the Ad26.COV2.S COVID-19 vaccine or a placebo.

CDR3 sequence: CASSPSSWTSSYEQYF. Written as DNA, the CDR3 is TGTGCCAGCTCACCTTCATCCTGGACGAGCTCCTACGAGCAGTACTTC. V gene TRBV18 combines with J gene TRBJ2-7; D is ambiguous. Germline V gene data show CDR1 as KGHSH and CDR2 as LQKENI. V was cut by 3 bases and J by 0 bases, with 15 bases left in between. The CDR3 has 16 amino acids.